These T cell receptor beta chains were read from a single sample in a study of blood T cell repertoires in COVID-19. The data were produced by immunoSEQ multiplex PCR, yet TCRdb's version contains in-frame clones alone and is incomplete. The sample lists approximately 300,000 clones; 85% were seen once. The specimen sequenced was PBMCs or T cells enriched from blood (not recorded which). The receptors here all came from a woman aged 25 to 45 who had been exposed to COVID-19. Each CDR3 is given with its conserved first and last residue. Fields, in order: CDR3 DNA, CDR3 protein, V gene, J gene, clone size, D gene. D genes are given only for firm matches. Clone size appears in some rows only: once, few, many, or a class for an expanded clone.

CDR3nt: TGTGCCAGCAGCCAAGACGGGAGCCGGGAGACCCAGTACTTC; CDR3aa: CASSQDGSRETQYF; v_gene: TRBV3-1/TRBV3-2; j_gene: TRBJ2-5; abundance: .; d_gene: .
CDR3nt: TGTGCCACCAGTGATATCGCGGGGAGCTCCTACGAGCAGTACTTC; CDR3aa: CATSDIAGSSYEQYF; v_gene: TRBV24-1; j_gene: TRBJ2-7; abundance: .; d_gene: .
CDR3nt: TGTGCCAGCACTGAGGACAGCGTGGCTAACTATGGCTACACCTTC; CDR3aa: CASTEDSVANYGYTF; v_gene: TRBV2; j_gene: TRBJ1-2; abundance: .; d_gene: .
CDR3nt: TGCGCCAGCAGCTTGGCGGGGGGGCAGGAGACCCAGTACTTC; CDR3aa: CASSLAGGQETQYF; v_gene: TRBV5-1; j_gene: TRBJ2-5; abundance: .; d_gene: TRBD2
CDR3nt: TGTGCCAGCAGCCAAGTCGTGGGCGGTGGACTAGCGGGCGGGGGCCGGGGCAATGAGCAGTTCTTC; CDR3aa: CASSQVVGGGLAGGGRGNEQFF; v_gene: TRBV3-1/TRBV3-2; j_gene: TRBJ2-1; abundance: few; d_gene: TRBD2
CDR3nt: TGTGCCAGCAGCTATACCGGGACAGGGGGCTCTGGCTACACCTTC; CDR3aa: CASSYTGTGGSGYTF; v_gene: TRBV28; j_gene: TRBJ1-2; abundance: .; d_gene: TRBD1
CDR3nt: TGTGCCAGCAGCTTAGACAGGAGAGGCCTCTACGAGCAGTACTTC; CDR3aa: CASSLDRRGLYEQYF; v_gene: TRBV7-9; j_gene: TRBJ2-7; abundance: .; d_gene: .
CDR3nt: TGTGCCTGGAGTATCGGGGATGACAGGTCGTCAGGAAACACCATATATTTT; CDR3aa: CAWSIGDDRSSGNTIYF; v_gene: TRBV30; j_gene: TRBJ1-3; abundance: .; d_gene: .
CDR3nt: TGTGCCTGCAAAGGGGCGGGACTAGCGGGGGGGCCTTCGGGCAATGAGCAGTTCTTC; CDR3aa: CACKGAGLAGGPSGNEQFF; v_gene: TRBV30; j_gene: TRBJ2-1; abundance: few; d_gene: TRBD2
CDR3nt: TGTGCCAGCAGCTTTGGACTAGCGGGGGCCCACGAGCAGTACTTC; CDR3aa: CASSFGLAGAHEQYF; v_gene: TRBV7-6; j_gene: TRBJ2-7; abundance: .; d_gene: TRBD2
CDR3nt: TGCAGCGTTGAGTCTGACATGAACACTGAAGCTTTCTTT; CDR3aa: CSVESDMNTEAFF; v_gene: TRBV29-1; j_gene: TRBJ1-1; abundance: .; d_gene: .
CDR3nt: TGTGCCAGCAGTACCATACAGGGAATTATACACGAGCAGTACTTC; CDR3aa: CASSTIQGIIHEQYF; v_gene: TRBV6-5; j_gene: TRBJ2-7; abundance: .; d_gene: .
CDR3nt: TGTGCCAGCAGCGTTAACGGGGGGGCCGACAATGAGCAGTTCTTC; CDR3aa: CASSVNGGADNEQFF; v_gene: TRBV9; j_gene: TRBJ2-1; abundance: .; d_gene: TRBD2
CDR3nt: TGTGCCAGCACCTTAGATGGTAACTCCTACAATGAGCAGTTCTTC; CDR3aa: CASTLDGNSYNEQFF; v_gene: TRBV6-5; j_gene: TRBJ2-1; abundance: .; d_gene: .
CDR3nt: TGTGCCAGCAGCAAAGCGGATTGGACAGGGGGCTGCTCCTATAATTCACCCCTCCACTTT; CDR3aa: CASSKADWTGGCSYNSPLHF; v_gene: TRBV21-1; j_gene: TRBJ1-6; abundance: few; d_gene: .
CDR3nt: TGTGCCAGCAGTTTCCAGGGGCCCAGCGAGCAGTACTTC; CDR3aa: CASSFQGPSEQYF; v_gene: TRBV12-3/TRBV12-4; j_gene: TRBJ2-7; abundance: .; d_gene: .
CDR3nt: TGTGCCAGCAGTTTAAATCTCCAGGGGACGGGGTGGGGATATAATTCACCCCTCCACTTT; CDR3aa: CASSLNLQGTGWGYNSPLHF; v_gene: TRBV28; j_gene: TRBJ1-6; abundance: few; d_gene: .
CDR3nt: TGTGCCAGCAGCTTCCGGACAGGCAACGAGCAGTACTTC; CDR3aa: CASSFRTGNEQYF; v_gene: TRBV11-3; j_gene: TRBJ2-7; abundance: .; d_gene: TRBD1
CDR3nt: TGTGCCAGCAGTCAGCAGGGGAAGAACACTGAAGCTTTCTTT; CDR3aa: CASSQQGKNTEAFF; v_gene: TRBV28; j_gene: TRBJ1-1; abundance: .; d_gene: .
CDR3nt: TGTGCTAGTGGAAACCGGGACTCCGGCTATGGCTACACCTTC; CDR3aa: CASGNRDSGYGYTF; v_gene: TRBV12-5; j_gene: TRBJ1-2; abundance: .; d_gene: .
CDR3nt: TGTGCCAGCAGCCAAGGAGACATTAGTACTGAAGCTTTCTTT; CDR3aa: CASSQGDISTEAFF; v_gene: TRBV3-1/TRBV3-2; j_gene: TRBJ1-1; abundance: .; d_gene: .
CDR3nt: TGTGCCAGCAGCCAAGCATCGGACAGCCAGACCTACGAGCAGTACTTC; CDR3aa: CASSQASDSQTYEQYF; v_gene: TRBV3-1/TRBV3-2; j_gene: TRBJ2-7; abundance: .; d_gene: .
CDR3nt: TGTGCCAGTAGTATAGGGCCCAAAGAGACCCAGTACTTC; CDR3aa: CASSIGPKETQYF; v_gene: TRBV19; j_gene: TRBJ2-5; abundance: .; d_gene: .
CDR3nt: TGTGCCCGAACTAGCCCTGGGGGGGAGACCCAGTACTTC; CDR3aa: CARTSPGGETQYF; v_gene: TRBV30; j_gene: TRBJ2-5; abundance: .; d_gene: .
CDR3nt: TGTGCCAGCAGCTTAGCCGGGACTAGGGGAGCGTTCTTC; CDR3aa: CASSLAGTRGAFF; v_gene: TRBV7-6; j_gene: TRBJ2-1; abundance: .; d_gene: TRBD2
CDR3nt: TGTGCCAGCAGCCAAGGGCTCCAGGAGACCCAGTACTTC; CDR3aa: CASSQGLQETQYF; v_gene: TRBV14; j_gene: TRBJ2-5; abundance: once; d_gene: .
CDR3nt: TGTGCCAGTAGTATAGATGGTAGCGGGAGGGCTAGCGACGAGCAGTACTTC; CDR3aa: CASSIDGSGRASDEQYF; v_gene: TRBV19; j_gene: TRBJ2-7; abundance: .; d_gene: TRBD2